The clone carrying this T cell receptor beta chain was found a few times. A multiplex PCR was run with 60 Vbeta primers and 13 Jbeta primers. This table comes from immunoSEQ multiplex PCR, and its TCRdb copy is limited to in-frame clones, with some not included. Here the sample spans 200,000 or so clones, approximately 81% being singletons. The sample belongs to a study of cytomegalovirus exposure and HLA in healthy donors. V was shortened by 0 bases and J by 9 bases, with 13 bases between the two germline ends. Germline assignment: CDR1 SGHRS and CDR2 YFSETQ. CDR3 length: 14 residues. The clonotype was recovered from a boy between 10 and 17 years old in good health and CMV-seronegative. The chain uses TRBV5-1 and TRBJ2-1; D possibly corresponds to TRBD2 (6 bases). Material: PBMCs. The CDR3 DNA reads TGCGCCAGCAGCTTGGAAGGGTTCGGGAGTGAGCAGTTCTTC. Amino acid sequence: CASSLEGFGSEQFF.